These T cell receptor beta chains were read from a single sample in a study of CD8+ T cells in alopecia areata. Sequencing used immunoSEQ multiplex PCR; TCRdb keeps in-frame clones, though not all of them. The table lists roughly 97,000 clones, around 45% of them singletons. Input material: CD4+ T cells sorted from blood. These TCRs come from a human donor with alopecia areata. Both conserved end residues are part of each CDR3. The D gene is left open where the match is weak. Clone size, where shown, is once, few, many, or a class for clones that have expanded.

V	J	D	size	CDR3	DNA
TRBV7-9	TRBJ2-1	-	-	CASSPRRGGDEQFF	TGTGCCAGCAGCCCCCGCAGGGGGGGCGATGAGCAGTTCTTC
TRBV28	TRBJ2-7	TRBD2	few	CASRPDGSGSPYEQYF	TGTGCCAGCAGGCCCGATGGTAGCGGGTCTCCCTACGAGCAGTACTTC
TRBV7-8	TRBJ2-1	-	-	CASSSTRVVGGPGNEQFF	TGTGCCAGCAGCTCCACCCGGGTCGTAGGGGGGCCGGGTAATGAGCAGTTCTTC
TRBV29-1	TRBJ1-1	TRBD1	-	CSVRTGGNTEAFF	TGCAGCGTTCGGACAGGCGGGAACACTGAAGCTTTCTTT
TRBV30	TRBJ2-1	TRBD2	-	CAWSPGPGGAVGFF	TGTGCCTGGTCACCGGGGCCCGGGGGGGCCGTCGGGTTCTTC
TRBV5-1	TRBJ2-3	-	-	CASNSPSTDTQYF	TGCGCCAGCAACAGCCCTAGCACAGATACGCAGTATTTT
TRBV29-1	TRBJ1-1	-	many	CSVAETGNTEAFF	TGCAGCGTGGCCGAAACAGGGAACACTGAAGCTTTCTTT
TRBV6-6	TRBJ2-2	TRBD1	once	CASNRGDTGELFF	TGTGCCAGCAACAGGGGCGACACCGGGGAGCTGTTTTTT
TRBV30	TRBJ2-2	-	-	CAWSRWAQSAGELFF	TGTGCCTGGAGCCGGTGGGCGCAGAGCGCCGGGGAGCTGTTTTTT
TRBV29-1	TRBJ2-1	TRBD2	-	CSGTKLAGNYNEQFF	TGCAGCGGAACCAAACTAGCGGGAAACTACAATGAGCAGTTCTTC
TRBV29-1	TRBJ2-1	-	few	CSVAGAGNEQFF	TGCAGCGTTGCGGGAGCGGGCAATGAGCAGTTCTTC
TRBV7-9	TRBJ2-7	TRBD1	-	CASSYRGAYEQYF	TGTGCCAGCAGTTACAGGGGAGCCTACGAGCAGTACTTC
TRBV30	TRBJ1-1	-	-	CAWSTLTEAFF	TGTGCCTGGAGTACGCTGACTGAAGCTTTCTTT